The 32 T cell receptor beta chains given below trace back to one sample, sequenced in a study of blood T cells in healthy people across ages. Then a second PCR, running roughly 7 to 11 cycles, was carried out with a sample-barcoded 5' primer and a J-beta primer mix. TCRdb analysed the 5' RACE reads with MiXCR anew, one entry per CDR3 protein. The sample has hundreds of thousands of distinct CDR3 sequences; under 25% are singletons. Material: blood. The source is a man in his sixties or seventies in good health.

This clonotype was seen more than once but under ten times. The chain links TRBV11-1 to TRBJ2-5, with 12 bases matching TRBD2. The J call may be wrong; the DNA end is better matched by TRBJ2-7. The CDR3 contains 16 residues. CDR1 and CDR2 from the germline V gene are SGHAT and FQDESV (reference sequence). CDR3 loop: CASSSRLAGEDYEQYF. Here the CDR3 DNA reads TGTGCCAGCAGCTCACGACTAGCGGGAGAGGATTACGAGCAGTACTTC.

As regards this clonotype: One base away lies a much larger clone, so this may be a sequencing read error. This chain connects TRBV7-9 to TRBJ2-5; 7 bases align to TRBD2. The J call is uncertain, as TRBJ2-1 better fits the DNA end. This CDR3 is 14 amino acids long. CDR1 SEHNR and CDR2 FQNEAQ come from the germline V gene (reference sequence). CDR3 protein: CANSPRDYLNEQFF. For the CDR3, the DNA is TGTGCCAACAGCCCGCGGGACTACCTAAATGAGCAGTTCTTC.

This clonotype showed up just a few times. The V and J genes are TRBV12-3 or TRBV12-4 and TRBJ1-4; 7 nucleotides agree with TRBD1. The CDR3 is 14 amino acids. J lost 5 bases, V lost 5 bases, and 5 bases had no gene match. DNA of the CDR3: TGTGCCAGCAGTCCCCGACAGGGCAATGAAAAACTGTTTTTT. This translates into CASSPRQGNEKLFF.

This clonotype was recorded a few times. The V gene is TRBV27, the J gene TRBJ2-5; TRBD1 matches at 7 bases. The J call may be faulty, since TRBJ2-1 better matches the DNA end. Germline CDR1 and CDR2: MNHEY and SMNVEV (reference sequence). This CDR3 has 14 residues. The CDR3 loop reads CASRLDRASNEQFF. The CDR3 DNA follows: TGTGCCAGCAGGCTAGACAGGGCCAGCAATGAGCAGTTCTTC.

This clonotype was counted only a few times. The chain is built from TRBV4-1 and TRBJ2-1; 12 bases agree with TRBD2. Unmatched junction bases numbered 9, after V lost 0 bases and J lost 9 bases. Germline lookup yields CDR1 MGHRA and CDR2 YSYEKL. The CDR3 consists of 17 residues. CDR3 nucleotide sequence: TGCGCCAGCAGCCAAGAAGTCTCTAGCGGGAGGGCCGGTGAGCAGTTCTTC. Amino acids: CASSQEVSSGRAGEQFF.

This clonotype was observed a few times. This may stem from a read error, because a much larger clone lies one nucleotide away. The chain is built from TRBV3-1 and TRBJ2-1; 8 bases are shared with TRBD1. The CDR3 sequence is 14 residues long. J lost 7 bases, V lost 1 base, and 3 bases had no gene match. Germline CDR1 and CDR2: LGHDT and YNNKEL (reference sequence). The CDR3 sequence: CASSQGQGNNEQFF. CDR3 nucleotides: TGTGCCAGCAGCCAAGGACAGGGGAATAATGAGCAGTTCTTC.

The chain has TRBV6-5 and TRBJ2-1, with 13 bases identical to TRBD2. The CDR3 extends over 18 amino acids. Looked up from germline, CDR1 is MNHEY and CDR2 is SVGAGI. Losses at the gene ends were 6 bases for V and 7 bases for J; bases not matched to a gene: 15. The CDR3 spells CASSYGSGGTSGTNEQFF. Written as DNA, the CDR3 is TGTGCCAGCAGCTACGGGAGTGGGGGGACTAGCGGGACTAATGAGCAGTTCTTC.

This clonotype was observed a handful of times. Germline and junction disagree at one end, which may indicate a read error. The chain has TRBV5-5 and TRBJ1-5; TRBD1 matches at 7 bases. Germline V gives CDR1 SGHKS, CDR2 YYEKEE (reference sequence). The CDR3 covers 13 residues. The CDR3 loop reads CVSSSNDGTAQHF. The CDR3 nucleotides are TGTGTCAGCAGCTCGAACGATGGGACAGCCCAGCATTTT. Full variable domain (outside the CDR3, taken from reference TRBV5-5 and TRBJ1-5): DAGVTQSPTHLIKTRGQQVTLRCSPISGHKSVSWYQQVLGQGPQFIFQYYEKEERGRGNFPDRFSARQFPNYSSELNVNALLLGDSALYLCVSSSNDGTAQHFGDGTRLSIL.

This clonotype was recorded many times. The chain uses TRBV7-2 and TRBJ2-7; TRBD2 aligns across 11 bases. CDR1 SGHTA and CDR2 FQGNSA come from the germline V gene. The CDR3 runs 16 residues. V lost 1 base to trimming and J lost 0 bases; unmatched junction nucleotides: 2. DNA for the CDR3: TGTGCCAGCAGCTTAGAAGGGACTAGCGGCTCCTACGAGCAGTACTTC. This sequence encodes CASSLEGTSGSYEQYF.

The chain has TRBV20-1 and TRBJ2-5; D is uncertain. The CDR3 has 14 amino acids. The V end was cut by 0 bases, the J end by 0 bases, with 8 bases between. Germline CDR1 reads DFQATT; CDR2 reads SNEGSKA (reference sequence). The CDR3 loop is CSARDSPYQETQYF. The CDR3 nucleotides read TGCAGTGCTAGAGATTCACCGTACCAAGAGACCCAGTACTTC.

The rearrangement links TRBV29-1 to TRBJ2-5, with no clear D. This CDR3 is built from 15 residues. Germline CDR1 reads SQVTM; CDR2 reads ANQGSEA. Trimming shortened V by 3 bases and J by 1 base, and 15 bases separated the two germline ends. The CDR3 DNA follows: TGCAGCGTTGATTTCGGCGATCACCCCCAAGAGACCCAGTACTTC. Amino acids: CSVDFGDHPQETQYF.

This clonotype has a count of ten or more. The V call is TRBV9, the J call TRBJ2-1; tentative D call: TRBD2 (6 bases). Per the germline V gene, CDR1 is SGDLS and CDR2 is YYNGEE. The CDR3 length is 16 residues. Between the trimmed V and J ends, which lost 3 bases and 0 bases, there was a span of 13 bases. CDR3 amino acids: CASSGGDLSSYNEQFF. The CDR3 bases are TGTGCCAGCAGCGGGGGGGATCTAAGCTCCTACAATGAGCAGTTCTTC.

In its sample, this clonotype was seen a few times. The CDR3 does not end in the conserved phenylalanine or tryptophan, so this is likely a read error. The V and J genes are TRBV27 and TRBJ1-5; TRBD1 might be the D (6 bases). The germline CDR1 and CDR2 sequences are MNHEY and SMNVEV (reference sequence). This CDR3 has 15 amino acids. V gave up 5 bases and J gave up 4 bases, with 15 bases separating them. The CDR3 loop is CASSRTGTLNQPQHL. The CDR3 DNA reads as TGTGCCAGCAGTCGAACCGGGACACTGAATCAGCCCCAGCATCTT.

This clonotype was counted only a few times. The chain has TRBV7-8 and TRBJ1-6; no reliable D call. V lost 1 base, J lost 9 bases, and 7 bases lay in between. The V gene's germline CDR1 is SGHVS and CDR2 FQNEAQ. The CDR3 contains 13 residues. CDR3 nucleotide sequence: TGTGCCAGCAGCTTAGGCAGAAGTTCACCCCTCCACTTT. This codes for CASSLGRSSPLHF.

V and J are TRBV7-2 and TRBJ2-5; 13 bases map to TRBD2. The DNA end lines up better with TRBJ2-1; the J call may be wrong. Germline values: CDR1 SGHTA, CDR2 FQGNSA. The length of the CDR3 is 17 residues. DNA for the CDR3: TGTGCCAGCAGCTTAGAGATTGGACTAGCGGGAGACAATGAGCAGTTCTTC. Translating gives CASSLEIGLAGDNEQFF.

The rearrangement uses TRBV2 and TRBJ2-3, with D possibly matching TRBD1 (6 bases). CDR1 is SNHLY and CDR2 is FYNNEI in the germline V gene. V lost 7 bases, J lost 3 bases, and 14 bases lay in between. The CDR3 contains 14 residues. CDR3 DNA sequence: TGTGCCAGCACCGAGGACAGAGTTACAGATACGCAGTATTTT. It encodes CASTEDRVTDTQYF.

This clonotype was seen a few times. The chain links TRBV25-1 to TRBJ2-7; 10 nucleotides match TRBD1. V was pared by 4 bases and J by 6 bases, with 3 bases of the junction left unmatched. CDR3 length: 13 residues. Looked up from germline, CDR1 is MGHDK and CDR2 is SYGVNS. The CDR3 nucleotides are TGTGCCAGCAGTGCGGGACAGGGGTTCGAGCAGTACTTC. Its protein is CASSAGQGFEQYF.

V usage is TRBV12-5 and J usage is TRBJ2-5, with 10 bases fitting TRBD2. Near its end, the DNA agrees better with TRBJ2-1, so the J call may be wrong. Looked up from germline, CDR1 is LGHNT and CDR2 is FRNRAP. The CDR3 covers 13 residues. The CDR3 sequence: CASAQLAGVEQFF. The CDR3 nucleotides read TGTGCTAGTGCCCAGCTAGCGGGAGTTGAGCAGTTCTTC.

The V gene is TRBV4-1, the J gene TRBJ1-5; tentatively, D is TRBD1 (5 bases). V shed 1 base and J shed 3 bases, with 13 bases lying between them. Germline V CDR1 and CDR2: MGHRA, YSYEKL. This CDR3 is built from 16 residues. The CDR3 loop is CASSQVPGESNQPQHF. The CDR3 DNA reads as TGCGCCAGCAGCCAAGTTCCGGGGGAGTCCAATCAGCCCCAGCATTTT.

This chain uses TRBV12-3 or TRBV12-4 with TRBJ2-7; TRBD2 aligns across 8 bases. The CDR3 totals 14 residues. J lost 9 bases, V lost 6 bases, and 13 bases had no gene match. The CDR3 DNA is TGTGCCAGCAGCTCGGGACTAGATCGTGCCGTGCAGTACTTC. Translated, it gives CASSSGLDRAVQYF.

This clonotype was seen at least ten times. The chain links TRBV20-1 to TRBJ2-5, with 9 bases fitting TRBD2. This CDR3 contains 15 residues. The J segment lost 1 base and the V segment lost 3 bases, leaving 6 bases of the junction unmatched. Looked up from germline, CDR1 is DFQATT and CDR2 is SNEGSKA (reference sequence). CDR3 sequence (DNA): TGCAGTGCTAGGGGCCTAGCGGGAACCCAAGAGACCCAGTACTTC. Translating it yields CSARGLAGTQETQYF.

The chain is built from TRBV4-2 and TRBJ1-4, with D possibly matching TRBD1 (6 bases). The germline V and J ends were trimmed by 0 bases and 8 bases, with 13 bases remaining between them. The germline V gene encodes CDR1 LGHNA and CDR2 YNFKEQ. The CDR3 has 15 amino acids. Written as DNA, the CDR3 is TGTGCCAGCAGCCAAGATAGGGGGGGGCGCGAAAAACTGTTTTTT. Protein product: CASSQDRGGREKLFF.

This clonotype turned up a few times. A much larger clone lies a single base off, so this may be a read error. The rearrangement joins TRBV5-1 to TRBJ2-7; TRBD1 is a possible D gene (6 bases). Germline lookup yields CDR1 SGHRS and CDR2 YFSETQ. V shed 0 bases and J shed 3 bases, with 10 bases lying between them. The CDR3 covers 14 residues. The CDR3 reads CASSLGQANYEQYF. CDR3 DNA: TGCGCCAGCAGCTTGGGACAGGCGAACTACGAGCAGTACTTC.

This chain joins TRBV20-1 and TRBJ1-2, with TRBD1 as a possible D gene (6 bases). CDR1 is DFQATT, CDR2 SNEGSKA, per germline (reference sequence). Trimming pared 2 bases from V and 4 bases from J, leaving 11 bases between. CDR3 length: 13 amino acids. The CDR3 reads CSARSGHSYGYTF. In nucleotides, the CDR3 is TGCAGTGCTAGATCGGGACACTCCTATGGCTACACCTTC.

The sample holds a few counts of this clonotype. This chain joins TRBV4-1 and TRBJ2-3; no reliable D call. Per the germline V gene, CDR1 is MGHRA and CDR2 is YSYEKL. This CDR3 is built from 15 residues. The V and J ends lost 1 base and 0 bases respectively, with 8 bases between them. CDR3 DNA sequence: TGCGCCAGCAGCCAAGTCCTGTCTAGCACAGATACGCAGTATTTT. This codes for CASSQVLSSTDTQYF.

The chain links TRBV4-1 to TRBJ2-7, with 12 positions matching TRBD2. CDR1 and CDR2 from the germline V gene are MGHRA and YSYEKL. The CDR3 has 17 residues. V lost 3 bases to trimming and J lost 0 bases; unmatched junction nucleotides: 6. In nucleotides, the CDR3 is TGCGCCAGCAGCCAGCTGGGACTAGCGGGTAGCTCCTACGAGCAGTACTTC. Translation gives CASSQLGLAGSSYEQYF.

This clonotype was seen a handful of times. A junction end diverges from the germline sequence, so it may reflect a read error. The V and J genes are TRBV20-1 and TRBJ2-1; 16 bases agree with TRBD2. This CDR3 spans 18 amino acids. From germline, CDR1 is DFQATT and CDR2 SNEGSKA (reference sequence). CDR3 in DNA: TGCAGTGCTCCGGGACTAGCGGGAGGGCGCGAGGGTTACAACGAGCAGTTCTTC. It yields the protein CSAPGLAGGREGYNEQFF.

In this sample, this clonotype turned up a few times. The chain is built from TRBV4-3 and TRBJ2-3, with D perhaps assigned TRBD1 or TRBD2 (5 bases each). Germline V gene lookup returns CDR1 LGHNA and CDR2 YSLEER. Trimming removed 0 bases from V and 2 bases from J, with 15 bases in between. This CDR3 spans 17 amino acids. The CDR3 region is CASSQEGPMGDTDTQYF. In DNA form, the CDR3 reads TGCGCCAGCAGCCAAGAGGGGCCGATGGGGGACACAGATACGCAGTATTTT.

This chain connects TRBV20-1 to TRBJ2-5; 11 bases are a match to TRBD2. Germline CDR1 reads DFQATT; CDR2 reads SNEGSKA (reference sequence). The length of the CDR3 is 15 residues. Germline trimming cut 5 bases from V and 9 bases from J; bases unmatched to any gene: 14. The CDR3: CSAPHSGREDEAQYF. CDR3 bases: TGCAGTGCTCCTCATAGCGGGAGGGAAGATGAGGCCCAGTACTTC.

This chain connects TRBV28 to TRBJ2-5, with 8 bases fitting TRBD2. The CDR3 is made up of 15 amino acids. Germline CDR1 reads MDHEN; CDR2 reads SYDVKM. V shed 5 bases, J shed 5 bases, and the junction held 10 bases outside the gene matches. CDR3 DNA: TGTGCCAGCAGTACGGGGGGGCATGACTTGGAGACCCAGTACTTC. Translation gives CASSTGGHDLETQYF. The full variable domain, its missing parts supplied by reference TRBV28 and TRBJ2-5, is DVKVTQSSRYLVKRTGEKVFLECVQDMDHENMFWYRQDPGLGLRLIYFSYDVKMKEKGDIPEGYSVSREKKERFSLILESASTNQTSMYLCASSTGGHDLETQYFGPGTRLLVL.

This clonotype was detected a few times. The chain carries TRBV9 and TRBJ2-5; the match to TRBD2 covers 9 bases. Trimming took 8 bases from V and 2 from J; bases not matched to a gene: 16. The CDR3 loop spans 17 amino acids. CDR1 is SGDLS, CDR2 YYNGEE, per germline. The CDR3 is CARRFELGGRGQETQYF. The CDR3 DNA follows: TGTGCCAGGCGGTTTGAACTGGGCGGGAGGGGACAAGAGACCCAGTACTTC.

This clonotype was counted a few times. The chain links TRBV11-3 to TRBJ2-7; D possibly corresponds to TRBD2 (6 bases). V lost 1 base, J lost 6 bases, and 10 bases lay in between. The CDR3 is made up of 13 amino acids. Looked up from germline, CDR1 is SGHNT and CDR2 is YENEEA. The CDR3: CASSLGGGSEQYF. DNA for the CDR3: TGTGCCAGCAGCTTAGGAGGAGGGTCCGAGCAGTACTTC.